Following are 14 T cell receptor beta chains from one sample sequenced in a study of T cell responses to AZD1222 COVID-19 vaccine (dated by TCRdb to the early 2020s). To prepare the library, the immunoSEQ multiplex PCR assay was applied. TCRdb obtained this table from immuneACCESS and retained in-frame rearrangements with V and J assigned. These tables miss some clones; where compared with another copy, unresolved V genes account for less than half of the shortfall, and the remainder is unexplained. The sample contains 100,000 or so clones, more than 75% of them found a single time. The top ten clonotypes cover around 9.1% of the sample. The sample's time point label, in plain terms: baseline before first vaccination. The sequenced sample was peripheral blood, obtained on day 0 of AZD1222 vaccination. These receptor sequences come from an adult in good health.

The gene calls are TRBV7-2 and TRBJ1-4; tentative D call: TRBD1 (6 bases). The CDR3 has 14 residues. Deletions cut 1 base from V and 8 bases from J, with 11 bases between. The V gene's germline CDR1 is SGHTA and CDR2 FQGNSA. The CDR3 nucleotides read TGTGCCAGCAGCTTAGGACAGGCACCCGAAAAACTGTTTTTT. Translated, it gives CASSLGQAPEKLFF.

V gene TRBV3-1 (or the pseudogene TRBV3-2) combines with J gene TRBJ2-1; D is uncertain. The CDR3 covers 13 residues. Between the trimmed V and J ends, which lost 1 base and 3 bases, there was a span of 4 bases. Germline V CDR1 and CDR2: LGHDT, YNNKEL (reference sequence). CDR3 sequence (DNA): TGTGCCAGCAGCCAAGTCTGCTACAATGAGCAGTTCTTC. Protein sequence: CASSQVCYNEQFF.

The V gene is TRBV19, the J gene TRBJ2-1; D unresolved. CDR3 size: 13 residues. V lost 1 base, J lost 6 bases, and 7 bases lay in between. Germline V gene sequence: CDR1 LNHDA, CDR2 SQIVND (reference sequence). As DNA, the CDR3 is TGTGCCAGTAGTATAGCTACCGCCAATGAGCAGTTCTTC. Its protein product is CASSIATANEQFF.

The genes are TRBV5-4 and TRBJ2-7, with D perhaps matching TRBD1 or TRBD2 (5 bases each). Trimming cost V 3 bases and J 5 bases, with 12 bases left between them. The length of the CDR3 is 13 residues. Germline CDR1 SGHNT, CDR2 YYREEE (reference sequence). CDR3 sequence reads: CASSSAVQDEQYF. The CDR3 DNA reads as TGTGCCAGCAGCTCAGCGGTACAGGACGAGCAGTACTTC.

The V call is TRBV7-2, the J call TRBJ1-5, with D possibly TRBD1 on 5 matching bases. The CDR3 has 15 residues. Per germline, CDR1 SGHTA and CDR2 FQGNSA. V gave up 1 base and J gave up 0 bases, with 7 bases separating them. The CDR3 here is CASSLVQDSNQPQHF. CDR3 DNA sequence: TGTGCCAGCAGCTTAGTACAGGATAGCAATCAGCCCCAGCATTTT. Full variable domain (missing parts from reference TRBV7-2 and TRBJ1-5): GAGVSQSPSNKVTEKGKDVELRCDPISGHTALYWYRQSLGQGLEFLIYFQGNSAPDKSGLPSDRFSAERTGGSVSTLTIQRTQQEDSAVYLCASSLVQDSNQPQHFGDGTRLSIL.

The chain uses TRBV14 and TRBJ2-7; D not resolved. Trimming pared 4 bases from V and 0 bases from J, leaving 7 bases between. CDR3 length equals 13 residues. The germline CDR1 and CDR2 sequences are SGHDN and FVKESK. CDR3 nucleotide sequence: TGTGCCAGCAGCCTCCTAAGCTCCTACGAGCAGTACTTC. Translated: CASSLLSSYEQYF.

The rearrangement joins TRBV6-6 to TRBJ2-1, with a possible D match to TRBD2 (6 bases). Germline loops: CDR1 MNHNY, CDR2 SVGAGI (reference sequence). The length of the CDR3 is 14 residues. V gave up 2 bases and J gave up 3 bases, with 8 bases separating them. Here the CDR3 DNA reads TGTGCCAGCAGTTACGGAGGGGACTACAATGAGCAGTTCTTC. Amino acids: CASSYGGDYNEQFF.

This chain joins TRBV3-1 (or the pseudogene TRBV3-2) and TRBJ1-1, with D possibly being TRBD1 (6 bases). This CDR3 region has 17 residues. With 0 bases removed from V and 4 bases from J, the gap between germline ends came to 18 bases. Germline loops: CDR1 LGHDT, CDR2 YNNKEL (reference sequence). The CDR3 protein is CASSQESWAGASTEAFF. The CDR3 coding sequence is TGTGCCAGCAGCCAAGAGAGCTGGGCAGGGGCCAGCACTGAAGCTTTCTTT.

The CDR3 spells CASSGQGTVPGELFF. CDR3 sequence (DNA): TGTGCCAGCAGCGGGCAAGGGACAGTCCCCGGGGAGCTGTTTTTT. The V and J genes are TRBV9 and TRBJ2-2, with 7 bases lining up with TRBD1. Per germline, CDR1 SGDLS and CDR2 YYNGEE. The CDR3 has 15 amino acids. With 3 bases clipped from V and 6 bases from J, the junction kept 8 bases outside the gene matches. The variable domain in full, completed from reference TRBV9 and TRBJ2-2, reads DSGVTQTPKHLITATGQRVTLRCSPRSGDLSVYWYQQSLDQGLQFLIQYYNGEERAKGNILERFSAQQFPDLHSELNLSSLELGDSALYFCASSGQGTVPGELFFGEGSRLTVL.

The J gene is TRBJ2-7, the V gene TRBV10-1; 12 nucleotides line up with TRBD2. CDR1 and CDR2 (germline): WNHNN, SYGVQD (reference sequence). The CDR3 totals 17 residues. V trimming: 8 bases; J trimming: 3 bases; junction bases outside the gene matches: 14. CDR3 coding DNA: TGCGCCAGCGTACCGACTAGCGGGAGCGGTACCCACTACGAGCAGTACTTC. Amino acid sequence: CASVPTSGSGTHYEQYF.

The chain links TRBV28 to TRBJ1-5, with D possibly being TRBD1 (5 bases). Germline V lookup: CDR1 MDHEN, CDR2 SYDVKM. CDR3 length equals 12 residues. V was trimmed by 3 bases and J by 5 bases, leaving 5 bases between them. The CDR3 sequence: CASSFRDQPQHF. CDR3 DNA sequence: TGTGCCAGCAGTTTCAGGGATCAGCCCCAGCATTTT. The complete variable domain, with remaining parts taken from reference TRBV28 and TRBJ1-5, reads DVKVTQSSRYLVKRTGEKVFLECVQDMDHENMFWYRQDPGLGLRLIYFSYDVKMKEKGDIPEGYSVSREKKERFSLILESASTNQTSMYLCASSFRDQPQHFGDGTRLSIL.

The chain employs TRBV4-1 and TRBJ2-1, with TRBD2 matching 7 bases. Germline assignment: CDR1 MGHRA and CDR2 YSYEKL. Trimming took 0 bases from V and 0 from J; bases not matched to a gene: 2. This CDR3 has 16 residues. CDR3 nucleotides: TGCGCCAGCAGCCAAGATGGGGGGGACTCCTACAATGAGCAGTTCTTC. It specifies CASSQDGGDSYNEQFF.

The chain uses TRBV13 and TRBJ2-1; 10 bases align to TRBD1. This CDR3 has 15 amino acids. With V trimmed by 0 bases and J by 6 bases, 2 bases remained unmatched. Germline V gene data show CDR1 as PRHDT and CDR2 as FYEKMQ (reference sequence). The CDR3, as DNA: TGTGCCAGCAGCTTAGGTTGGACAGGGGGCAATGAGCAGTTCTTC. Translating it yields CASSLGWTGGNEQFF.

The rearrangement joins TRBV30 to TRBJ1-3; unclear D gene. V was trimmed by 1 base and J by 0 bases, leaving 4 bases between them. Germline CDR1 reads GTSNPN; CDR2 reads SVGIG (reference sequence). This CDR3 contains 13 residues. The CDR3 nucleotides are TGTGCCTGGAGTGGGTCCTCTGGAAACACCATATATTTT. It specifies CAWSGSSGNTIYF.